The 21 T cell receptor beta chains in this list originate from one sample, sequenced in a study of radiotherapy plus CTLA-4 blockade in lung cancer. TCRdb's table, derived via immunoSEQ multiplex PCR, lists solely in-frame clones and lacks some. The sample contains 90,000 or so clones, approximately 86% of which appear only once. The source was peripheral blood, collected from a patient treated with radiotherapy plus ipilimumab. The source of these receptors is a human donor with non-small cell lung cancer who had a partial response to radiotherapy plus ipilimumab.

The chain couples TRBV19 to TRBJ1-4; D not certain. CDR3 length equals 15 residues. V dropped 6 bases and J dropped 5 bases, with 16 bases sitting between them. Germline CDR1 LNHDA, CDR2 SQIVND (reference sequence). The CDR3 sequence is CASSSIRVGNEKLFF. In DNA, the CDR3 is TGTGCCAGTAGCTCCATCCGGGTCGGGAATGAAAAACTGTTTTTT. Using reference TRBV19 and TRBJ1-4 for the parts outside the CDR3, the full variable domain is DGGITQSPKYLFRKEGQNVTLSCEQNLNHDAMYWYRQDPGQGLRLIYYSQIVNDFQKGDIAEGYSVSREKKESFPLTVTSAQKNPTAFYLCASSSIRVGNEKLFFGSGTQLSVL.

The chain joins TRBV28 to TRBJ2-1, with 9 bases fitting TRBD2. V shed 7 bases, J shed 3 bases, and the junction held 7 bases outside the gene matches. CDR1 and CDR2 from the germline V gene are MDHEN and SYDVKM. The CDR3 consists of 15 residues. CDR3 residues: CASTLSGSSYNEQFF. CDR3 nucleotides: TGTGCCAGCACCCTTAGCGGGAGTAGCTACAATGAGCAGTTCTTC.

This chain joins TRBV5-1 and TRBJ2-5, with 9 nucleotides matching TRBD2. J lost 0 bases, V lost 0 bases, and 6 bases had no gene match. Germline V gene sequence: CDR1 SGHRS, CDR2 YFSETQ. This CDR3 is built from 17 residues. The CDR3 nucleotides are TGCGCCAGCAGCTTGGTCCTAGCGGGATGGTACCAAGAGACCCAGTACTTC. The encoded protein is CASSLVLAGWYQETQYF.

This CDR3 is CASSPLGQGILTDTQYF. Here the CDR3 DNA reads TGTGCCAGCAGCCCATTAGGACAGGGGATATTGACAGATACGCAGTATTTT. The V gene is TRBV28, the J gene TRBJ2-3; TRBD1 matches at 9 bases. The trim removed 6 bases at V and 3 bases at J, leaving 13 bases unmatched. The CDR3 covers 17 residues. The germline gives CDR1 MDHEN, CDR2 SYDVKM.

V usage is TRBV9 and J usage is TRBJ2-2; 16 bases are shared with TRBD2. The germline CDR1 and CDR2 sequences are SGDLS and YYNGEE. Trimming removed 4 bases from V and 5 bases from J; junction bases left unmatched: 8. CDR3 length: 18 amino acids. The DNA for the CDR3 is TGTGCCAGCAGCTCGGGACTAGCGGGAGGGTTTTTAACCGGGGAGCTGTTTTTT. Translating it yields CASSSGLAGGFLTGELFF.

The chain recombines TRBV7-9 with TRBJ2-3; the match to TRBD1 covers 7 bases. J lost 2 bases, V lost 1 base, and 3 bases had no gene match. This CDR3 is built from 15 residues. Germline values: CDR1 SEHNR, CDR2 FQNEAQ (reference sequence). CDR3: CASSLGDRNTDTQYF. The CDR3 bases are TGTGCCAGCAGCTTAGGGGACAGAAACACAGATACGCAGTATTTT.

The rearrangement links TRBV28 to TRBJ2-3; 7 bases map to TRBD2. J gave up 3 bases and V 6 bases, and 12 bases lay outside the gene matches. CDR3 length: 16 amino acids. Germline CDR1 MDHEN, CDR2 SYDVKM. CDR3 loop: CASSHRGRRGTDTQYF. CDR3 coding DNA: TGTGCCAGCAGCCACCGCGGGAGACGGGGGACAGATACGCAGTATTTT.

V gene TRBV28 combines with J gene TRBJ2-7; TRBD2 matches at 9 bases. This CDR3 is built from 18 residues. V was pared by 3 bases and J by 2 bases, with 14 bases of the junction left unmatched. Per the germline V gene, CDR1 is MDHEN and CDR2 is SYDVKM. In nucleotides, the CDR3 is TGTGCCAGCAGTTTCGCGACTAGCGGTAATACCCGCCCCTACGAGCAGTACGTC. Protein sequence: CASSFATSGNTRPYEQYV.

V gene TRBV18 combines with J gene TRBJ2-1, with a tentative D call TRBD2 (6 bases). Per germline, CDR1 KGHSH and CDR2 LQKENI. This CDR3 is 15 amino acids long. V lost 1 base and J 0 bases, leaving 7 bases between the germline ends. The CDR3 DNA follows: TGTGCCAGCTCACCACTGCGGGACTCCTACAATGAGCAGTTCTTC. It is translated as CASSPLRDSYNEQFF.

As to this clone: A junction end diverges from the germline sequence, so it may reflect a read error. This chain joins TRBV7-7 and TRBJ2-3; possible D gene TRBD2, 5 bases. The V gene's germline CDR1 is SSHAT and CDR2 FNYEAQ (reference sequence). The CDR3 covers 14 residues. CDR3 loop: CASSLGGSADTQYF. The CDR3 coding sequence is TGTGCTAGCAGCTTAGGAGGTAGCGCAGATACGCAGTATTTT.

The rearrangement joins TRBV5-1 to TRBJ2-1; 13 nucleotides line up with TRBD2. CDR3 size: 16 residues. Germline loops: CDR1 SGHRS, CDR2 YFSETQ. The V segment lost 0 bases and the J segment 9 bases; nucleotides outside the gene matches: 6. CDR3 nucleotide sequence: TGCGCCAGCAGCTTGGAACTAGCGGGAGGGAAGGCTGAGCAGTTCTTC. This gives the protein CASSLELAGGKAEQFF.

The rearrangement links TRBV5-1 to TRBJ1-1; 7 nucleotides align to TRBD1. V shed 4 bases and J 3 bases; nucleotides not matched to a gene: 6. The CDR3 has 14 residues. CDR1 is SGHRS and CDR2 is YFSETQ in the germline V gene. The CDR3 is CASSLTGVYTEAFF. CDR3 DNA sequence: TGCGCCAGCAGCCTAACAGGGGTCTACACTGAAGCTTTCTTT.

J is TRBJ2-5 and V is TRBV18, with a weak D call TRBD2 (5 bases). The CDR3 is 12 amino acids. The V gene's germline CDR1 is KGHSH and CDR2 LQKENI. With 1 base removed from V and 5 bases from J, the gap between germline ends came to 5 bases. Here the CDR3 reads CASSPRRETQYF. CDR3 bases: TGTGCCAGCTCACCACGGAGGGAGACCCAGTACTTC. The entire variable domain, with the rest obtained from reference TRBV18 and TRBJ2-5, is as follows: NAGVMQNPRHLVRRRGQEARLRCSPMKGHSHVYWYRQLPEEGLKFMVYLQKENIIDESGMPKERFSAEFPKEGPSILRIQQVVRGDSAAYFCASSPRRETQYFGPGTRLLVL.

The chain combines TRBV5-1 with TRBJ2-1; TRBD1 is a possible D gene (5 bases). Germline values: CDR1 SGHRS, CDR2 YFSETQ. There are 13 residues in the CDR3. Trimming took off 4 bases at V and 10 bases at J, with 15 bases between the two ends. CDR3 sequence reads: CASSLQGPEEQFF. The CDR3 nucleotides are TGCGCCAGCAGCCTCCAGGGCCCGGAGGAGCAGTTCTTC.

V is TRBV9 and J is TRBJ2-3, with TRBD2 identical over 11 bases. V was clipped by 3 bases and J by 6 bases; unmatched bases: 12. Germline-derived CDR1 and CDR2 are SGDLS and YYNGEE. This CDR3 has 17 amino acids. The CDR3: CASSALPGLAASDTQYF. The CDR3 DNA sequence: TGTGCCAGCAGCGCGTTGCCGGGACTAGCGGCCTCGGATACGCAGTATTTT.

V is TRBV18 and J is TRBJ1-1; no firm D call. Germline-derived CDR1 and CDR2 are KGHSH and LQKENI. Trimming shortened V by 0 bases and J by 7 bases, and 9 bases separated the two germline ends. CDR3 length equals 13 residues. The CDR3 DNA is TGTGCCAGCTCACCACCTGACGGGATTGAAGCTTTCTTT. Protein product: CASSPPDGIEAFF.

V usage is TRBV9 and J usage is TRBJ2-3; the D gene is possibly TRBD2 (6 bases). CDR3 length: 15 amino acids. V lost 1 base to trimming and J lost 2 bases, with 11 bases between them. The germline gives CDR1 SGDLS, CDR2 YYNGEE. CDR3 sequence: CASSVSRTITDTQYF. CDR3 sequence (DNA): TGTGCCAGCAGCGTAAGTAGGACTATCACAGATACGCAGTATTTT.

This clone was picked up one time. The V and J genes are TRBV7-2 and TRBJ2-5; perhaps TRBD1 as D (6 bases). With 3 bases removed from V and 2 bases from J, the gap between germline ends came to 7 bases. Germline V gene data show CDR1 as SGHTA and CDR2 as FQGNSA. CDR3 length equals 13 residues. The CDR3 sequence: CASSFGQQETQYF. Here the CDR3 DNA reads TGTGCCAGCAGCTTTGGACAGCAAGAGACCCAGTACTTC.

V is TRBV29-1 and J is TRBJ1-1; perhaps TRBD1 as D (5 bases). Germline V CDR1 and CDR2: SQVTM, ANQGSEA. Trimming left V 4 bases short and J 1 base short, with 7 bases between. The CDR3 is 12 residues long. CDR3 sequence: CSVVGGNTEAFF. CDR3 DNA sequence: TGCAGCGTTGTGGGGGGGAACACTGAAGCTTTCTTT. Full variable domain (rest looked up from reference TRBV29-1 and TRBJ1-1): SAVISQKPSRDICQRGTSLTIQCQVDSQVTMMFWYRQQPGQSLTLIATANQGSEATYESGFVIDKFPISRPNLTFSTLTVSNMSPEDSSIYLCSVVGGNTEAFFGQGTRLTVV.

V is TRBV4-1 and J is TRBJ2-2, with no clear D. The V gene's germline CDR1 is MGHRA and CDR2 YSYEKL. CDR3 length: 16 residues. Trimming shortened V by 2 bases and J by 0 bases, and 10 bases separated the two germline ends. CDR3 amino acids: CASSQSASANTGELFF. The DNA of the CDR3 is TGCGCCAGCAGCCAAAGCGCTAGTGCGAACACCGGGGAGCTGTTTTTT.

V gene TRBV7-8 combines with J gene TRBJ2-1; TRBD2 matches at 8 bases. Trimming at V came to 3 bases and at J to 9 bases, leaving 10 bases not matched to a gene. Germline values: CDR1 SGHVS, CDR2 FQNEAQ. The CDR3 totals 15 residues. The CDR3 is CASSFSPVSGTEQFF. Written as DNA, the CDR3 is TGTGCCAGCAGCTTTAGCCCCGTTAGCGGGACTGAGCAGTTCTTC.